The following is a T cell receptor beta chain sequence with its context. Its specificity is not known. The data were obtained in a study of cytomegalovirus exposure and HLA in healthy donors. Study as a whole: Of roughly 400 genotyped donors, around 86% grouped in the Caucasian-associated ancestry cluster. The study, taken as a whole, reports: In most subjects, TCR beta sequences reportedly gave accurate predictions of HLA-A and HLA-B alleles.

The PCR had 60 Vbeta and 13 Jbeta primers. Some clones are missing from TCRdb's copy, which holds only in-frame ones; the method was immunoSEQ multiplex PCR. The data hold roughly 200,000 clones, with 75% to 80% observed a single time. Trimming pared 5 bases from V and 4 bases from J, leaving 11 bases between. This CDR3 spans 12 amino acids. In germline, CDR1 is SQVTM, CDR2 ANQGSEA. This TCR was recovered from a female donor in good health and CMV-seronegative. The sequencing sample was made of PBMCs. This sequence joins TRBV29-1 and TRBJ1-1; D is possibly TRBD1 (5 bases). The CDR3 sequence is CSVPPQGTEAFF. The CDR3 DNA follows: TGCAGCGTTCCGCCCCAGGGCACTGAAGCTTTCTTT.